This TCR beta chain originates from a study of beta chain features in type 1 diabetes (dated by TCRdb to the late 2010s). Study-level background: Mean age, gender distribution, total cell number and subset yield did not differ between patients and healthy donors. A total of roughly 100 million sorted cells were examined across all samples, and a strong correlation was observed between cell number per subset and RNA yield. In the study, TCRB repertoires of sorted circulating CD4+ T cell subsets from recently diagnosed type 1 diabetes patients were compared with those of matched healthy donors. Regulatory and stem cell-like memory subsets were isolated from only 8 patients and about eight healthy donors, whereas naive and central memory subsets came from all 28 donors.

A single peripheral blood draw of 95 to 150 mL on average was collected from each donor into heparinised tubes. A BD FACSAria II and a panel including CD45RO, CCR7, CD25, CD127, CD95 and CD27 were used to sort naive, central memory, regulatory and stem cell-like memory CD4+ T cells. Every sorted population had a purity above 95%. PBMCs were isolated right away by Lymphoprep density gradient centrifugation and were stained directly, without culture. Samples were stained and sorted in pairs, with one healthy donor and one patient per experiment, so that batch effects were minimized. The entire amount of isolated RNA was reverse transcribed using the High Capacity cDNA Reverse Transcription Kit, so the sequenced TCRB transcripts were expressed ones. Naive, central memory and regulatory T cell samples underwent deep immunoSEQ sequencing, averaging about 3.5 million total reads per sample. Sorted cells were lysed in RLT buffer, and RNA was extracted using DNase-treated RNeasy Micro or Mini kits according to cell number. Each cell subset was processed on its own to prevent cross-contamination, while patient and healthy donor samples were processed together. The immunoSEQ multiplex PCR was used to amplify TCRB sequences from cDNA, generating 87-bp fragments that spanned the CDR3 region. The amplicons were sequenced using the Illumina HiSeq platform. On the authors' methods: Synthetic template baselines were used to correct PCR bias computationally, reads within Hamming distance 2 were collapsed, and singletons that could not be merged were discarded. By aligning reads against IMGT, V, D and J genes, CDR3 length, and insertions or deletions at six rearrangement sites were assigned. Within each subset, clonotype counts were normalized to the number of sorted cells before true diversity and Gini coefficients were calculated with the tcR R package. The overlap coefficient, calculated on TCRB nucleotide sequences, was used to measure repertoire sharing. As a proxy for the pre-selection repertoire, out-of-frame TCRB sequences from naive cells were analyzed. TCRdb took this table from immuneACCESS and kept in-frame rearrangements with V and J called. Such tables lack part of the clones; where checked against another copy, unresolved V genes explain under half of the gap, and the rest is unexplained. The D gene and trimming were derived from the DNA, and the V and J assignments and clone size from that table. The sample includes just over 600,000 clones, with 15% to 17% observed a single time. The top ten constitute around 0.1% of the sample.

For this clone: No cognate antigen has been identified for it. Nothing much larger sits one base from this clone, and base qualities are not available.

On the study overall, not on this receptor specifically: Sequencing cDNA rather than genomic DNA could over-represent highly expressing activated cells, although activation and CD3 levels did not differ between groups. Naive, central memory and regulatory TCRB repertoires appeared to be more alike among patients than among healthy donors. Type 1 diabetes patients showed a moderate but significant shortening of TCRB CDR3 length in all four CD4+ subsets. PCR may preferentially amplify shorter templates, but because patient and control samples were amplified and corrected together, any resulting skew would affect both groups equally. At VDJ recombination sites, type 1 diabetes patients had fewer insertions and more deleted nucleotides, which implies abnormalities in thymic rearrangement. Only small numbers of individuals were included in the HLA sub-analyses, which left unresolved whether HLA type had any influence on TCRB rearrangement.

Taken from the germline V gene, the CDR1 and CDR2 loops are SGHRS and YFSETQ. V is clipped by 7 bases and J by 1 base, and the sequence between their germline boundaries is 16 bases long. Measured from the cysteine to the phenylalanine, the CDR3 is 15 residues long. Only the CDR3 region is kept as DNA, spanning 45 bases read in frame from base 1. The receptor's source is a man aged 18 to 29 in good health. The sample comprised naive CD4+ T cells from blood. The sample's cell subset or site label is to be understood as: true naive CD4+ T cells. Here the chain combines TRBV5-1 and TRBJ2-3; the D gene is possibly TRBD1, with 6 bases matching. The bases are TGCGCCAGCGCAGACAGGCCGGTGGGCACAGATACGCAGTATTTT. Its protein product is CASADRPVGTDTQYF.